The present entry profiles one T cell receptor beta chain with its context. The antigen is unknown. This record comes from a study of T cell responses to AZD1222 COVID-19 vaccine. Study findings and constraints: Targets within unmutated variant regions were reportedly found for nearly half of spike-specific TCRs. Spike-specific TCR repertoires showed rising breadth and depth after two AZD1222 doses. Among the donors, most were white British and more were female, and clonal diversity was possibly underestimated.

Per the germline V gene, CDR1 is SEHNR and CDR2 is FQNEAQ (reference sequence). V was cut by 1 base and J by 5 bases, with 9 bases left in between. The CDR3 covers 14 residues. Assay used: immunoSEQ multiplex PCR; TCRdb lists only in-frame clones, some missing. Here the sample spans 100,000 to 150,000 clones, 86% being singletons. The gene calls are TRBV7-9 and TRBJ2-1, with D perhaps matching TRBD1 or TRBD2 (5 bases each). Sequences were derived from peripheral blood, sampled 28 days after the second AZD1222 dose. The receptor's source is an adult who received the AZD1222 COVID-19 vaccine. As DNA, the CDR3 is TGTGCCAGCAGCTTAGGGGTGGGACACAATGAGCAGTTCTTC. Its protein product is CASSLGVGHNEQFF.